The 16 T cell receptor beta chains below come from one sample, sequenced in a study of T cells in Graves' hyperthyroidism and ophthalmopathy. RNA transcripts provided the source from which TCR beta CDR3 regions were amplified. RT-PCR in the first round (using the HTBI primer set) targeted the TCR CDR3. TCRdb reanalysed the multiplex PCR reads using MiXCR and keeps one entry per CDR3 protein. Among 300,000 to 450,000 distinct CDR3 sequences listed, around 25% were seen once. The sequenced material came from blood. Every receptor here comes from a man aged 45-65 years with Graves' hyperthyroidism.

The rearrangement uses TRBV9 and TRBJ1-5; perhaps TRBD1 as D (5 bases). This CDR3 has 13 amino acids. V was clipped by 3 bases and J by 3 bases, with 7 bases between them. The V gene's germline CDR1 is SGDLS and CDR2 YYNGEE. The CDR3 sequence: CASSEGTNQPQHF. CDR3 bases: TGTGCCAGCAGCGAGGGGACCAATCAGCCCCAGCATTTT.

This clonotype came up once. V and J are TRBV12-3 or TRBV12-4 and TRBJ2-5; 9 positions match TRBD2. This CDR3 spans 18 amino acids. After removal of 6 bases from V and 1 base from J, the junction contained 15 bases not matched to a gene. This chain's CDR3 is CASSQDPAGGDLQETQYF. DNA of the CDR3: TGTGCCAGCAGCCAAGATCCGGCGGGAGGGGATCTCCAAGAGACCCAGTACTTC.

This clonotype appeared a few times. This sequence joins TRBV12-3 or TRBV12-4 and TRBJ1-2; TRBD1 aligns across 9 bases. V lost 4 bases to trimming and J lost 8 bases; unmatched junction nucleotides: 11. This CDR3 has 15 amino acids. The CDR3 nucleotides read TGTGCCAGCAGTTCCCGATTGGGACAGGGTAACGGCTACACCTTC. Protein sequence: CASSSRLGQGNGYTF.

The rearrangement uses TRBV28 and TRBJ1-1; 8 nucleotides agree with TRBD1. The V and J ends lost 2 bases and 0 bases, in that order; junction bases with no gene match: 8. Germline assignment: CDR1 MDHEN and CDR2 SYDVKM. CDR3 size: 17 residues. The CDR3 DNA is TGTGCCAGCAGTTTAGGGACAGGAGTCCACATGAACACTGAAGCTTTCTTT. It is translated as CASSLGTGVHMNTEAFF.

J is TRBJ1-5 and V is TRBV6-1, with D possibly TRBD1 on 5 matching bases. Trimming took 0 bases from V and 7 from J, leaving 13 bases between them. Germline V gene sequence: CDR1 MNHNS, CDR2 SASEGT. The CDR3 extends over 15 amino acids. The CDR3 loop is CASSEAIGSGQPQHF. The CDR3 coding sequence is TGTGCCAGCAGTGAAGCGATAGGGTCAGGGCAGCCCCAGCATTTT.

In this sample, this clonotype turned up a few times. This chain uses TRBV30 with TRBJ2-3, with D hard to call. Germline loops: CDR1 GTSNPN, CDR2 SVGIG (reference sequence). Trimming removed 2 bases from V and 0 bases from J, with 6 bases in between. The CDR3 covers 13 residues. This chain's CDR3 is CAWSKFSTDTQYF. In DNA, the CDR3 is TGTGCCTGGAGTAAATTCAGCACAGATACGCAGTATTTT. The complete variable domain, with remaining parts taken from reference TRBV30 and TRBJ2-3, reads SQTIHQWPATLVQPVGSPLSLECTVEGTSNPNLYWYRQAAGRGLQLLFYSVGIGQISSEVPQNLSASRPQDRQFILSSKKLLLSDSGFYLCAWSKFSTDTQYFGPGTRLTVL.

This rearrangement joins TRBV11-2 to TRBJ2-7; the match to TRBD1 covers 10 bases. Germline CDR1 SGHAT, CDR2 FQNNGV. This CDR3 has 15 amino acids. Germline trimming cut 6 bases from V and 2 bases from J; bases unmatched to any gene: 7. CDR3 bases: TGTGCCAGCAGACCCGGGACAGGGGCCCCCTACGAGCAGTACTTC. Translated, it gives CASRPGTGAPYEQYF.

As regards this clonotype: One end of the junction varies from germline; a read error may be responsible. The rearrangement links TRBV7-4 to TRBJ2-7; 9 bases map to TRBD2. In germline, CDR1 is SGHVT, CDR2 SQSDAQ. The CDR3 spans 19 residues. The CDR3 sequence is CASSQPTGIAGLAYYEQYF. The CDR3 DNA sequence: TGCGCCAGCAGCCAACCCACGGGTATCGCGGGACTAGCCTACTACGAGCAGTACTTC.

This clonotype was observed a handful of times. DNA of the CDR3: TGTGCCAGCAGCGTGGAGGGAGGGAGCACAGATACGCAGTATTTT. This sequence encodes CASSVEGGSTDTQYF. This chain links TRBV9 with TRBJ2-3, with 7 bases aligning to TRBD2. The CDR3 is made up of 15 amino acids. Losses at the gene ends were 2 bases for V and 0 bases for J; bases not matched to a gene: 3. Germline lookup yields CDR1 SGDLS and CDR2 YYNGEE.

This chain uses TRBV20-1 with TRBJ1-1, with a weak D call TRBD1 (6 bases). CDR3 size: 16 residues. Germline V gene sequence: CDR1 DFQATT, CDR2 SNEGSKA (reference sequence). V lost 0 bases to trimming and J lost 1 base, with 15 bases between them. The CDR3 reads CSARDLMGAKNTEAFF. The DNA for the CDR3 is TGCAGTGCTAGAGATCTAATGGGGGCCAAGAACACTGAAGCTTTCTTT.

CDR3: CATSDFSAGAYNEQFF. CDR3 sequence (DNA): TGTGCCACCAGTGATTTCTCAGCGGGAGCTTACAATGAGCAGTTCTTC. The rearrangement joins TRBV24-1 to TRBJ2-1; 8 bases line up with TRBD2. Germline trimming cut 1 base from V and 4 bases from J; bases unmatched to any gene: 5. CDR3 size: 16 residues. CDR1 is KGHDR and CDR2 is SFDVKD in the germline V gene.

Concerning this clonotype itself: With a much larger clone just one base away, this may be a read error. V and J are TRBV14 and TRBJ1-2, with D perhaps TRBD1 (6 bases). CDR1 and CDR2 from the germline V gene are SGHDN and FVKESK. The CDR3 is made up of 14 amino acids. CDR3 residues: CASSPLGQNYDYTF. The CDR3 DNA reads as TGTGCCAGCAGCCCTTTAGGACAGAACTATGACTACACCTTC. The whole variable domain, remainder taken from reference TRBV14 and TRBJ1-2, is EAGVTQFPSHSVIEKGQTVTLRCDPISGHDNLYWYRRVMGKEIKFLLHFVKESKQDESGMPNNRFLAERTGGTYSTLKVQPAELEDSGVYFCASSPLGQNYDYTFGSGTRLTVV.

Ten or more counts support this clonotype. The chain recombines TRBV6-1 with TRBJ1-6; 9 positions match TRBD1. The CDR3 is 14 amino acids. Germline lookup yields CDR1 MNHNS and CDR2 SASEGT. The junction had 7 bases not matched to a gene; V was cut back by 5 bases and J by 11 bases. CDR3 residues: CASSTGQGLPPLHF. CDR3 bases: TGTGCCAGCAGTACTGGACAGGGGCTGCCACCCCTCCACTTT.

V gene TRBV6-5 combines with J gene TRBJ2-2; no definite D call. The length of the CDR3 is 14 residues. V was clipped by 0 bases and J by 4 bases, with 6 bases between them. Germline-derived CDR1 and CDR2 are MNHEY and SVGAGI. CDR3: CASSYSLGTGELFF. CDR3 DNA sequence: TGTGCCAGCAGTTACTCGTTAGGCACCGGGGAGCTGTTTTTT.

As DNA, the CDR3 is TGTGCCAGCAGCCAAGATCTTGCCCGCCTCCGGGAGCTGTTTTTT. It codes for CASSQDLARLRELFF. The chain recombines TRBV3-1 with TRBJ2-2; D unclear. The CDR3 covers 15 residues. The V gene's germline CDR1 is LGHDT and CDR2 YNNKEL (reference sequence). V shed 0 bases and J shed 9 bases, with 14 bases lying between them.

This clonotype was counted at least ten times. The genes are TRBV11-2 and TRBJ1-1; D unresolved. Germline V gene lookup returns CDR1 SGHAT and CDR2 FQNNGV. This CDR3 region has 13 residues. V gave up 5 bases and J gave up 4 bases, with 11 bases separating them. In DNA form, the CDR3 reads TGTGCCAGCAGCCCCAGTTGGGGCACTGAAGCTTTCTTT. Protein: CASSPSWGTEAFF. The full variable domain, completed using reference TRBV11-2 and TRBJ1-1, is EAGVAQSPRYKIIEKRQSVAFWCNPISGHATLYWYQQILGQGPKLLIQFQNNGVVDDSQLPKDRFSAERLKGVDSTLKIQPAKLEDSAVYLCASSPSWGTEAFFGQGTRLTVV.